This T cell receptor beta chain was retrieved from a study of blood T cell repertoires in COVID-19 (dated by TCRdb to the early 2020s). For the wider study: Samples covering the acute and convalescent phases of COVID-19 were provided by collaborators in the United States, Italy and Spain. Where HLA class I and class II types were available, the types were taken from metadata supplied by the sample provider, not from assay-based typing. The sample metadata nearly always contained a de-identified subject ID, COVID-19 status, age in years and sex. Subjects who had been exposed to COVID-19, were actively infected with it, or had recovered from it provided the deeply sampled blood TCRbeta repertoires that made up the dataset. The repertoires were made available in a free public database intended to serve as a resource for research on the immune response to SARS-CoV-2. The material from the prospective study consisted of cDNA or gDNA derived from T cells, B-cell-depleted T cells, or PBMCs. The samples were drawn from two sources: the first 160 participants of the ongoing ImmuneRACE study, and over 950 subjects contributed by 6 global collaborators.

TCRbeta CDR3 regions were amplified from genomic DNA by means of the immunoSEQ Assay, a bias-controlled multiplex PCR. Concerning the study's data processing: Nucleated cell counts per sample were estimated from amplification of reference gene primers within the assay. Sequence reads were collapsed and filtered to measure the absolute abundance of every unique TCRbeta CDR3 rearrangement. For each sample, productive Simpson clonality was calculated as the square root of Simpson's diversity index across productive rearrangements. Imported from immuneACCESS, the table was reduced by TCRdb to in-frame sequences with V and J called. These copies leave out some clones; in studies compared against another copy, an unresolved V gene accounts for under half, and the cause of the remainder is not known. That table gives V, J and clone size, and the DNA gave D and trimming. For this sample there are roughly 160,000 clones; about 85% appear just once. Around 5% of the sample is taken by the ten largest.

Here is what the overall study found, with its caveats: The amount of clinical and demographic metadata varied by source and participant and was provided uncurated.

One collaborating source in Seattle enrolled patients during active infection and followed them longitudinally through the course of disease. Each collaborating institution followed its own protocols to collect whole blood in K2EDTA tubes. For TCRbeta analysis, collaborator samples were shipped as frozen whole blood, as isolated PBMCs, or as DNA extracted from either sample type. As regards this clone: Its antigen is unknown. Base qualities were left out, and no much larger clone turns up one base away.

V is cut by 2 bases and J by 0 bases, and the space between the germline ends is 8 bases. Reading the germline V gene gives CDR1 KGHSH and CDR2 LQKENI. Reading from cysteine to phenylalanine, the CDR3 counts 15 amino acids. Only CDR3 DNA is held: 45 bases, read in frame from base 1. Material for sequencing was peripheral blood. The receptor's source is a woman in her fifties or sixties with COVID-19, enrolled during active disease. The chain links TRBV18 with TRBJ1-5; a confident D gene designation cannot be given. The CDR3 protein: CASSPREISNQPQHF. The nucleotide sequence reads as follows: TGTGCCAGCTCACCAAGAGAGATTAGCAATCAGCCCCAGCATTTT.